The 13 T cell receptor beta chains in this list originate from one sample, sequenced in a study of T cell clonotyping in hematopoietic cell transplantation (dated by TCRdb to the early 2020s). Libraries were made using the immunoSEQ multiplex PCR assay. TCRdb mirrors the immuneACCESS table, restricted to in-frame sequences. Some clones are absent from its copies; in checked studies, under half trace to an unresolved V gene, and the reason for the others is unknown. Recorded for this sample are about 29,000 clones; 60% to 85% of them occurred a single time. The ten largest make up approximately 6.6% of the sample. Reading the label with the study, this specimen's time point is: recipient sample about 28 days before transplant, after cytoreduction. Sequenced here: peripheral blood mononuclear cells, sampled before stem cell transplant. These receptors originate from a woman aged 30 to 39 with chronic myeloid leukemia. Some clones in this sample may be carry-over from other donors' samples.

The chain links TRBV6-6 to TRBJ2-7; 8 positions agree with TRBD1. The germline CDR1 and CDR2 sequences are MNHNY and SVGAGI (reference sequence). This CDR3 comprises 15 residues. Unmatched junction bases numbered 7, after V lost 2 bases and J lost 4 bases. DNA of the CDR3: TGTGCCAGCAGTTACGGGGACAGGAGGTATTACGAGCAGTACGTC. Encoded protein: CASSYGDRRYYEQYV.

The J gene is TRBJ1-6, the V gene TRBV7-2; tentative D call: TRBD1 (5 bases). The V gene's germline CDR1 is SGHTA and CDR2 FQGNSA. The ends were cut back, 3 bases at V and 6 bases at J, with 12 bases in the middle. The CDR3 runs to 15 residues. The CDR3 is CASSLTDTPNSPLHF. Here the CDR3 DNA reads TGTGCCAGCAGCTTGACGGACACACCTAATTCACCCCTCCACTTT.

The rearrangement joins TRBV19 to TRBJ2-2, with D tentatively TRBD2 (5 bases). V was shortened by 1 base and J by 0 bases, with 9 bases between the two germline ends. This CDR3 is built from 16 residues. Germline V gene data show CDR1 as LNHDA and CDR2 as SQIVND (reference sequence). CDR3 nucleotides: TGTGCCAGTAGTATAGTCCGGGGTGCGAACACCGGGGAGCTGTTTTTT. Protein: CASSIVRGANTGELFF.

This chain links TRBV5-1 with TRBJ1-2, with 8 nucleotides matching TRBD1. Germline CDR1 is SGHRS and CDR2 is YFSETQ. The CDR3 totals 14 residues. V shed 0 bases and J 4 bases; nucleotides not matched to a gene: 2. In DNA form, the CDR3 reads TGCGCCAGCAGCTTGGAGGGACAGGTCTATGGCTACACCTTC. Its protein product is CASSLEGQVYGYTF.

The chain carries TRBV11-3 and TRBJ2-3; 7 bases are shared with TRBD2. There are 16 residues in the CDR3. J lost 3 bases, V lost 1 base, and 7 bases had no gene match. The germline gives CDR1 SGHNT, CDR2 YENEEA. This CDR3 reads CASSLGAGEKTDTQYF. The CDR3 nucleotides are TGTGCCAGCAGCTTAGGGGCGGGGGAGAAGACAGATACGCAGTATTTT.

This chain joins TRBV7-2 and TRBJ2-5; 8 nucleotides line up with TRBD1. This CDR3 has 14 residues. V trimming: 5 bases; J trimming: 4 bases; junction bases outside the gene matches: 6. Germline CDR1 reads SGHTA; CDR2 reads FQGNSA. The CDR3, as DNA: TGTGCCAGCAGCCAAGACAGGGGACTAGAGACCCAGTACTTC. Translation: CASSQDRGLETQYF.

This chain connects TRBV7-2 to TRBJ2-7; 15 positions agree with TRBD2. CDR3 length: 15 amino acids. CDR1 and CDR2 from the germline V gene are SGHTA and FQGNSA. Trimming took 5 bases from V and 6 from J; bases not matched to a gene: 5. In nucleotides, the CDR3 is TGTGCCAGCAGCCCCGGGACTAGCGGGAGGAGCGAGCAGTACTTC. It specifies CASSPGTSGRSEQYF. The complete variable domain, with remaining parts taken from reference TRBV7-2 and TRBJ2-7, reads GAGVSQSPSNKVTEKGKDVELRCDPISGHTALYWYRQSLGQGLEFLIYFQGNSAPDKSGLPSDRFSAERTGGSVSTLTIQRTQQEDSAVYLCASSPGTSGRSEQYFGPGTRLTVT.

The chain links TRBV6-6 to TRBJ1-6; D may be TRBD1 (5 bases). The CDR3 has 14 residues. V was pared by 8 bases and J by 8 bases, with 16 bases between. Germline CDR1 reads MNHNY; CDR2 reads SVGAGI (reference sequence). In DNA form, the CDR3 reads TGTGCCAGCGAGGGTAGGCAGGGCGATTCACCCCTCCACTTT. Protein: CASEGRQGDSPLHF.

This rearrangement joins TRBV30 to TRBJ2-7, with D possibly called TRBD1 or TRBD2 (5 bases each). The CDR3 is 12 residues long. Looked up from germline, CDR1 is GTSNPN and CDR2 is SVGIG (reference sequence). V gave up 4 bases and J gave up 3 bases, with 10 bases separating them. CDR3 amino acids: CAWTHGGYEQYF. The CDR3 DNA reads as TGTGCCTGGACCCATGGGGGCTACGAGCAGTACTTC.

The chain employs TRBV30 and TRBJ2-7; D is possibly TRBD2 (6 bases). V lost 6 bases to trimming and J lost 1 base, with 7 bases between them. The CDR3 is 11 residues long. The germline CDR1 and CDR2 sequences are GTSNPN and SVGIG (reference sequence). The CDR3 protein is CACGGSYEQYF. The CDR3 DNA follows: TGTGCCTGCGGGGGTTCCTACGAGCAGTACTTC.

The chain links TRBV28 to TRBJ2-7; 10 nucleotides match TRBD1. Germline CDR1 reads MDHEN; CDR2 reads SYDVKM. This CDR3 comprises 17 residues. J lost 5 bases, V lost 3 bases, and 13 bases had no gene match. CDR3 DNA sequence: TGTGCCAGCAGTTTTCCTGGGGGACAGGGGATTTTACACGAGCAGTACGTC. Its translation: CASSFPGGQGILHEQYV.

The CDR3 DNA reads as TGTGCCAGCAGCTTAGTAGCGGGTAGGGGCAATGAGCAGTTCTTC. It specifies CASSLVAGRGNEQFF. The rearrangement links TRBV7-8 to TRBJ2-1; 7 nucleotides match TRBD2. The CDR3 runs 15 residues. V gave up 1 base and J gave up 6 bases; unmatched junction bases: 6. Looked up from germline, CDR1 is SGHVS and CDR2 is FQNEAQ.

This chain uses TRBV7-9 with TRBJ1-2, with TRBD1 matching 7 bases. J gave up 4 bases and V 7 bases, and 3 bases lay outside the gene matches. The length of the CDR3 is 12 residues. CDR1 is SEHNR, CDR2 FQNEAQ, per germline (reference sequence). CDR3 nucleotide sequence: TGTGCCAGCAACAGGGGACCCTATGGCTACACCTTC. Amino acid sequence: CASNRGPYGYTF. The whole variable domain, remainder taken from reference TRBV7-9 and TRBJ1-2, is DTGVSQNPRHKITKRGQNVTFRCDPISEHNRLYWYRQTLGQGPEFLTYFQNEAQLEKSRLLSDRFSAERPKGSFSTLEIQRTEQGDSAMYLCASNRGPYGYTFGSGTRLTVV.